Listed here are 19 T cell receptor beta chains from one sample, sequenced in a study of patients and donors after allogeneic stem cell transplantation. TCRdb independently ran MiXCR on the RT-PCR reads; one entry per CDR3 protein. The data show approximately 150,000 distinct CDR3 sequences, approximately 25% seen once. The source material was blood, either unsorted or a sorted T cell fraction (not recorded which). The receptor source for this set is a human donor who was either an allogeneic HSCT recipient or a stem cell or donor lymphocyte infusion donor (not recorded which). It is not recorded whose cells these are; they may come from a transplant donor.

Written as DNA, the CDR3 is TGTGCCAGCAGTTTACGGACTAGCGGGACCTACGAGCAGTACTTC. As protein: CASSLRTSGTYEQYF. The chain carries TRBV12-3 or TRBV12-4 and TRBJ2-7; the match to TRBD2 covers 12 bases. The CDR3 runs 15 residues. The junction had 1 base not matched to a gene; V was cut back by 2 bases and J by 2 bases.

This clonotype was observed once. The chain combines TRBV6-2 or TRBV6-3 with TRBJ2-3; D is perhaps TRBD2 (5 bases). The V end lost 0 bases, the J end lost 4 bases, and 8 bases lay between the germline ends. The CDR3 runs 14 residues. From germline, CDR1 is MNHEY and CDR2 SVGEGT. The CDR3 sequence: CASSYSRAADTQYF. The CDR3 DNA is TGTGCCAGCAGTTACTCGAGGGCGGCAGATACGCAGTATTTT.

This sequence joins TRBV9 and TRBJ2-3; D gene unclear. CDR3 length: 13 amino acids. Trimming shortened V by 0 bases and J by 5 bases, and 7 bases separated the two germline ends. The germline V gene encodes CDR1 SGDLS and CDR2 YYNGEE. CDR3 loop: CASSVVREDTQYF. The CDR3 bases are TGTGCCAGCAGCGTAGTAAGGGAAGATACGCAGTATTTT.

The chain couples TRBV24-1 to TRBJ2-1, with 9 bases fitting TRBD1. Germline CDR1 reads KGHDR; CDR2 reads SFDVKD. CDR3 length equals 15 residues. V dropped 3 bases and J dropped 4; count of bases not matched to a gene: 3. Here the CDR3 reads CATSDRTGAYNEQFF. CDR3 bases: TGTGCCACCAGTGATCGGACAGGGGCGTACAATGAGCAGTTCTTC.

The chain links TRBV28 to TRBJ1-1, with 8 positions matching TRBD1. CDR1 MDHEN and CDR2 SYDVKM come from the germline V gene. J gave up 8 bases and V 1 base, and 6 bases lay outside the gene matches. The CDR3 spans 14 residues. The chain's CDR3 is CASSLSLTGAEAFF. The CDR3 DNA is TGTGCCAGCAGTTTATCCTTGACAGGGGCCGAAGCTTTCTTT.

This chain connects TRBV25-1 to TRBJ2-1; 7 nucleotides match TRBD1. The V segment lost 4 bases and the J segment 11 bases; nucleotides outside the gene matches: 14. This CDR3 is built from 15 residues. Looked up from germline, CDR1 is MGHDK and CDR2 is SYGVNS. The CDR3 nucleotides are TGTGCCAGCAGTGGACAGGGTTTGGTTTTTCGGAAGCAGTTCTTC. This codes for CASSGQGLVFRKQFF.

V usage is TRBV6-5 and J usage is TRBJ1-2; D unresolved. The length of the CDR3 is 12 residues. The V gene's germline CDR1 is MNHEY and CDR2 SVGAGI. The V end lost 0 bases, the J end lost 7 bases, and 6 bases lay between the germline ends. CDR3: CASSYSSGGYTF. The DNA for the CDR3 is TGTGCCAGCAGTTACTCGAGTGGTGGCTACACCTTC.

The DNA of the CDR3 is TGTGCCAGCTCACCAAGACAGGGTCGAAATCAGCCCCAGCATTTT. It encodes CASSPRQGRNQPQHF. The gene calls are TRBV18 and TRBJ1-5, with TRBD1 identical over 7 bases. Germline loops: CDR1 KGHSH, CDR2 LQKENI. V shed 2 bases, J shed 4 bases, and the junction held 5 bases outside the gene matches. The CDR3 spans 15 residues. Combining the CDR3 with reference TRBV18 and TRBJ1-5 gives the whole variable domain NAGVMQNPRHLVRRRGQEARLRCSPMKGHSHVYWYRQLPEEGLKFMVYLQKENIIDESGMPKERFSAEFPKEGPSILRIQQVVRGDSAAYFCASSPRQGRNQPQHFGDGTRLSIL.

The chain is built from TRBV5-6 and TRBJ1-4, with a tentative D call TRBD1 (5 bases). V lost 0 bases and J lost 4, with 13 bases in between. This CDR3 contains 16 residues. Germline CDR1 reads SGHDT; CDR2 reads YYEEEE. The CDR3 DNA is TGTGCCAGCAGCTTGGCCGTGGGACGGAATAATGAAAAACTGTTTTTT. Encoded protein: CASSLAVGRNNEKLFF.

Of note for this clonotype: No conserved phenylalanine or tryptophan ends this CDR3, so it is likely a read error. This chain uses TRBV12-3 or TRBV12-4 with TRBJ1-1; tentative D call: TRBD1 (6 bases). V lost 6 bases and J 1 base, leaving 12 bases between the germline ends. The CDR3 covers 14 residues. The CDR3 here is CASRQGSGNTEAFL. The CDR3 DNA is TGTGCCAGCAGACAGGGAAGTGGGAACACTGAAGCTTTCTTG.

The chain links TRBV6-5 to TRBJ2-3; TRBD2 matches at 12 bases. The germline V gene encodes CDR1 MNHEY and CDR2 SVGAGI. This CDR3 spans 18 amino acids. V was pared by 2 bases and J by 1 base, with 7 bases of the junction left unmatched. The CDR3 sequence is CASSYLAGGPIGTDTQYF. The CDR3 DNA is TGTGCCAGCAGTTACCTAGCGGGGGGGCCGATTGGCACAGATACGCAGTATTTT.

This chain connects TRBV12-3 or TRBV12-4 to TRBJ2-5; D is unclear. V shed 3 bases and J shed 6 bases, with 11 bases lying between them. The CDR3 loop spans 13 amino acids. CDR3 region: CASSLESLQTQYF. For the CDR3, the DNA is TGTGCCAGCAGTTTGGAGAGCCTCCAGACCCAGTACTTC.

V is TRBV5-6 and J is TRBJ2-7; D gene unclear. This CDR3 comprises 12 residues. With 4 bases removed from V and 5 bases from J, the gap between germline ends came to 10 bases. Germline loops: CDR1 SGHDT, CDR2 YYEEEE. For the CDR3, the DNA is TGTGCCAGCAGCCTGATTGAGGACGAGCAGTACTTC. Translating it yields CASSLIEDEQYF.

The V and J genes are TRBV9 and TRBJ2-3; 7 positions match TRBD1. Germline V gives CDR1 SGDLS, CDR2 YYNGEE. V lost 4 bases and J lost 6; bases outside the gene matches: 14. The CDR3 spans 16 residues. CDR3 in amino acids: CASSFGTDRGPDTQYF. The DNA for the CDR3 is TGTGCCAGCAGCTTTGGGACAGATCGAGGGCCGGATACGCAGTATTTT.

This clonotype came up a few times. The V gene is TRBV6-5, the J gene TRBJ1-1, with D unclear. V was pared by 6 bases and J by 8 bases, with 16 bases between. Germline loops: CDR1 MNHEY, CDR2 SVGAGI. The CDR3 has 13 residues. The CDR3 DNA is TGTGCCAGCAGCACCAACGGGCTGCCAGAAGCTTTCTTT. Protein product: CASSTNGLPEAFF.

In this sample, this clonotype turned up a few times. This chain connects TRBV5-6 to TRBJ2-3; no clear D gene. This CDR3 is built from 13 residues. Trimming left V 1 base short and J 6 bases short, with 9 bases between. CDR1 is SGHDT, CDR2 YYEEEE, per germline. CDR3 in amino acids: CASSLTMGDTQYF. CDR3 DNA: TGTGCCAGCAGCTTGACCATGGGGGATACGCAGTATTTT.

Many counts were recorded for this clonotype. The rearrangement links TRBV29-1 to TRBJ1-2; D is unresolved. V was trimmed by 6 bases and J by 4 bases, leaving 18 bases between them. The germline V gene has CDR1 SQVTM and CDR2 ANQGSEA. This CDR3 region has 14 residues. CDR3 loop: CSVPGLGRSYGYTF. CDR3 nucleotide sequence: TGCAGCGTCCCCGGTTTGGGAAGGAGCTATGGCTACACCTTC. The full variable domain, its missing parts supplied by reference TRBV29-1 and TRBJ1-2, is SAVISQKPSRDICQRGTSLTIQCQVDSQVTMMFWYRQQPGQSLTLIATANQGSEATYESGFVIDKFPISRPNLTFSTLTVSNMSPEDSSIYLCSVPGLGRSYGYTFGSGTRLTVV.

This chain joins TRBV18 and TRBJ1-1; 8 nucleotides agree with TRBD1. CDR1 and CDR2 from the germline V gene are KGHSH and LQKENI. V was pared by 3 bases and J by 8 bases, with 14 bases of the junction left unmatched. This CDR3 is 16 amino acids long. CDR3 residues: CASSPLLTGQGKEAFF. In nucleotides, the CDR3 is TGTGCCAGCTCACCCCTTCTGACTGGACAGGGTAAAGAAGCTTTCTTT.

This clonotype occurred a few times. This sequence joins TRBV5-1 and TRBJ1-4; D perhaps matches TRBD1 (5 bases). Looked up from germline, CDR1 is SGHRS and CDR2 is YFSETQ. Trimming took off 0 bases at V and 10 bases at J, with 7 bases between the two ends. The CDR3 consists of 12 residues. The CDR3 bases are TGCGCCAGCAGCTTGGTGGGGGGAAAACTGTTTTTT. Amino acid sequence: CASSLVGGKLFF.